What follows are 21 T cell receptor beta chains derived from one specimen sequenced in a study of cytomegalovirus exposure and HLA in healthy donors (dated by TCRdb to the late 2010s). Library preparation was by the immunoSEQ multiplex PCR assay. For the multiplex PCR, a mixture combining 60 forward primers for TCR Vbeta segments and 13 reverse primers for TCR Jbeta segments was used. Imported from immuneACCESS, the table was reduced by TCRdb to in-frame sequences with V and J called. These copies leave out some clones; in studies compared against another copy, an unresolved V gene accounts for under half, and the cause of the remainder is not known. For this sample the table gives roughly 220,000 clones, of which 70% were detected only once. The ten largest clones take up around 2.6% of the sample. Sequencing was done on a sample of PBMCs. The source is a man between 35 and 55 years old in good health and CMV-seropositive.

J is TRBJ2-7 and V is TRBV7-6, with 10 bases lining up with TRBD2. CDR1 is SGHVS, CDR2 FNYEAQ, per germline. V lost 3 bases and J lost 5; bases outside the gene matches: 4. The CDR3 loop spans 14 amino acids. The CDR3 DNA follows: TGTGCCAGCAGCTTTAGCGGGGGGCCACACGAGCAGTACTTC. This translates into CASSFSGGPHEQYF.

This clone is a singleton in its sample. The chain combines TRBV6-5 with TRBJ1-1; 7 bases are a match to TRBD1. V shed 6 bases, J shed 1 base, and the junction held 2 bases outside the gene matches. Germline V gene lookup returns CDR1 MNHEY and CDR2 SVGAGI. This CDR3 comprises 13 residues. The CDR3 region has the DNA TGTGCCAGCAGAGGGGGCCAGAACACTGAAGCTTTCTTT. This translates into CASRGGQNTEAFF.

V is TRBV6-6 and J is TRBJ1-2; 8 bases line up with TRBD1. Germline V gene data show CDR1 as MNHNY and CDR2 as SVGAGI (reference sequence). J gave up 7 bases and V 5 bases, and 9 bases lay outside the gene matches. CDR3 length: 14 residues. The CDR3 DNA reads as TGTGCCAGCAGTGTTCGACAGGGGATTAGTGGCTACACCTTC. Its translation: CASSVRQGISGYTF.

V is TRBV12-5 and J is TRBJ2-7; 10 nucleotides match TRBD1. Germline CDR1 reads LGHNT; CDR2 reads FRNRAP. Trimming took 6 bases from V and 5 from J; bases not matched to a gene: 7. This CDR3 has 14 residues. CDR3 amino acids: CASGLTGGFHEQYF. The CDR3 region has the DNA TGTGCTAGTGGGCTGACAGGGGGCTTCCACGAGCAGTACTTC.

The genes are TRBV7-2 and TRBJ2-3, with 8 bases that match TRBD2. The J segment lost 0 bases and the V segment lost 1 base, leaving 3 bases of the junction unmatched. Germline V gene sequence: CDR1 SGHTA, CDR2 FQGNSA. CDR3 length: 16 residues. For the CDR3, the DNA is TGTGCCAGCAGCTTAGGTGCTAGCGGGAGCACAGATACGCAGTATTTT. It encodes CASSLGASGSTDTQYF.

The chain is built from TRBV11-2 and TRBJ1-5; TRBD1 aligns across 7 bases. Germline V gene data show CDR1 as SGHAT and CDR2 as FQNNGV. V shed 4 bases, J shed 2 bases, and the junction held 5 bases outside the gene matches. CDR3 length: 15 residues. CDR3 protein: CASSSTGLGNQPQHF. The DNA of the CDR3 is TGTGCCAGCAGCTCGACAGGGTTGGGCAATCAGCCCCAGCATTTT.

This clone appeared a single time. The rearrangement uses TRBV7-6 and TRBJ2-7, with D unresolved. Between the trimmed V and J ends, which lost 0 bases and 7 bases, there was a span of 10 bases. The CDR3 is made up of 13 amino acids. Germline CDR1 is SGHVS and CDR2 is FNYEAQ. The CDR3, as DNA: TGTGCCAGCAGCTTAGCGGGTGGGCTGGAGCAGTACTTC. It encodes CASSLAGGLEQYF.

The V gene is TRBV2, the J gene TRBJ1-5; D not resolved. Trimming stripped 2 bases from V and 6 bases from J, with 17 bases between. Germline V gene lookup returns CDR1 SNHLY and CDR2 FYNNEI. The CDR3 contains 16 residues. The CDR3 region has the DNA TGTGCCAGCAGTGAATTGGGCACCTCGCAAGGTCAGCCCCAGCATTTT. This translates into CASSELGTSQGQPQHF.

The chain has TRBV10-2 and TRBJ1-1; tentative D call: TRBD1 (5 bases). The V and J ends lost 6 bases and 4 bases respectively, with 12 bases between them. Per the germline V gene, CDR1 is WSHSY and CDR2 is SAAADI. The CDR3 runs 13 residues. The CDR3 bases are TGCGCCAGCAGGGGGCTTAAAGGCACTGAAGCTTTCTTT. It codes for CASRGLKGTEAFF.

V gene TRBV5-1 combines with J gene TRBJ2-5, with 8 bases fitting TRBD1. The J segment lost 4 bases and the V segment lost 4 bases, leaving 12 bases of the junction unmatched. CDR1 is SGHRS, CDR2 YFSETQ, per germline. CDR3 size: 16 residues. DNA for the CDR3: TGCGCCAGCAGCCTTACCTTACAGGGGGTGGGAGAGACCCAGTACTTC. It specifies CASSLTLQGVGETQYF.

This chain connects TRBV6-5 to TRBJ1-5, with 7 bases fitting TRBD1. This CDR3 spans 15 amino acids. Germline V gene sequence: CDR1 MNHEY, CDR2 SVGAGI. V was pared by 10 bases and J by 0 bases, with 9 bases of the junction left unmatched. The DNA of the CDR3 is TGTGCCAACATCGGACAGGAGACTAGCAATCAGCCCCAGCATTTT. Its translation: CANIGQETSNQPQHF.

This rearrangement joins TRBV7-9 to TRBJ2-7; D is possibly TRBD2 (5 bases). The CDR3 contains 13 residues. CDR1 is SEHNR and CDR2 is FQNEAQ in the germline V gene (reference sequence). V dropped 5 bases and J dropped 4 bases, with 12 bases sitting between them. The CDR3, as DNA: TGTGCCAGCAGCCCCGCGGGCTTTTACGAGCAGTACTTC. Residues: CASSPAGFYEQYF.

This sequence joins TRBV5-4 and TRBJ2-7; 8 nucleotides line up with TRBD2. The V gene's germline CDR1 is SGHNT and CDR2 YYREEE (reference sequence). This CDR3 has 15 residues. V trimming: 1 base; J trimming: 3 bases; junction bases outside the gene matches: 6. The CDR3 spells CASSLPSGGDYEQYF. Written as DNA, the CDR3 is TGTGCCAGCAGCTTGCCGAGCGGGGGCGACTACGAGCAGTACTTC. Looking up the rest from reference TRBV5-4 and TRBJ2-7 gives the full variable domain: ETGVTQSPTHLIKTRGQQVTLRCSSQSGHNTVSWYQQALGQGPQFIFQYYREEENGRGNFPPRFSGLQFPNYSSELNVNALELDDSALYLCASSLPSGGDYEQYFGPGTRLTVT.

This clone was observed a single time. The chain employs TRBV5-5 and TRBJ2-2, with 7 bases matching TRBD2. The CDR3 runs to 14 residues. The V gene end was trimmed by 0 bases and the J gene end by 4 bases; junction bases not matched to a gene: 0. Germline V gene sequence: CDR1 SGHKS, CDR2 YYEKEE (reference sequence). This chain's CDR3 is CASSLGLATGELFF. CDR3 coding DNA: TGTGCCAGCAGCTTGGGACTAGCCACCGGGGAGCTGTTTTTT.

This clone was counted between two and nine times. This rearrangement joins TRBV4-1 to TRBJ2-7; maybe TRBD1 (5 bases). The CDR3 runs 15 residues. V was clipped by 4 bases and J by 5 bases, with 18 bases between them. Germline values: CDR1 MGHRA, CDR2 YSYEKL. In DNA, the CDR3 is TGCGCCAGCAGCCCCGGAGAAGGGGATTACAACGAGCAGTACTTC. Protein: CASSPGEGDYNEQYF.

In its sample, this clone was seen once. CDR3 DNA: TGTGCCAGCAGCTTCGGACAGGGGGCCTCGTACACTGAAGCTTTCTTT. This sequence encodes CASSFGQGASYTEAFF. The chain carries TRBV11-2 and TRBJ1-1; 11 bases match TRBD1. V was clipped by 3 bases and J by 3 bases; unmatched bases: 6. Germline V gene sequence: CDR1 SGHAT, CDR2 FQNNGV. This CDR3 has 16 amino acids.

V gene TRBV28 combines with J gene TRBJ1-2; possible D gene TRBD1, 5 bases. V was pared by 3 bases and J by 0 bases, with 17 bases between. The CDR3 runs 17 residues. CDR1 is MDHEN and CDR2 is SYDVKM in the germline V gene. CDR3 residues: CASSLIGGGKTNYGYTF. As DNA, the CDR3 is TGTGCCAGCAGTTTGATTGGCGGGGGGAAAACTAACTATGGCTACACCTTC.

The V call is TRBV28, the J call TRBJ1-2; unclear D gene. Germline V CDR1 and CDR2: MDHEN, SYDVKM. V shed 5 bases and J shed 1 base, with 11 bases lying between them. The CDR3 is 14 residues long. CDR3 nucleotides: TGTGCCAGCAGTCGTACGAGGAGTAACTATGGCTACACCTTC. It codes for CASSRTRSNYGYTF.

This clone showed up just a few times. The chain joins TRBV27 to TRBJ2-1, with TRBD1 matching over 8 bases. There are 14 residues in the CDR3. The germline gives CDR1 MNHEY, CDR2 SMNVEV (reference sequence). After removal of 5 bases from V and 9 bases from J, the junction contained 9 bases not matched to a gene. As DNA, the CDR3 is TGTGCCAGCAGTCCCTGGACAGGGTCGAGTGAGCAGTTCTTC. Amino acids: CASSPWTGSSEQFF.

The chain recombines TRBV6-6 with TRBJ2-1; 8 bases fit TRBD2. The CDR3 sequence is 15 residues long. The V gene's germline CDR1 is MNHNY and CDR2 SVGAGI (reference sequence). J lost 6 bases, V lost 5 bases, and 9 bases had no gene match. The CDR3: CASSDGTSTPNEQFF. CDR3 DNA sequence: TGTGCCAGCAGTGATGGGACTAGTACGCCCAATGAGCAGTTCTTC.

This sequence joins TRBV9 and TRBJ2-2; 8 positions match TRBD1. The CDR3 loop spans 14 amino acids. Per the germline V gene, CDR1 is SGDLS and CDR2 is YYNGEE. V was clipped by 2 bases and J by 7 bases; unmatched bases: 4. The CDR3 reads CASSVQGAGGELFF. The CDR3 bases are TGTGCCAGCAGCGTTCAGGGGGCCGGCGGGGAGCTGTTTTTT.